These 4 T cell receptor beta chains originate from one sample sequenced in a study of OX40 agonist ivuxolimab in advanced cancers. To prepare the library, the immunoSEQ multiplex PCR assay was applied. TCRdb mirrors the immuneACCESS table, restricted to in-frame sequences. Some clones are absent from its copies; in checked studies, under half trace to an unresolved V gene, and the reason for the others is unknown. This sample comprises approximately 60,000 clones, almost 95% of them detected only once. Approximately 18% of the sample comes from the top ten. The source material was CD4+ or CD8+ T cells sorted from blood, sampled in a trial of the OX40 agonist ivuxolimab. The receptors originated from an adult with an advanced solid tumor such as melanoma, head and neck, liver or kidney cancer.

V and J are TRBV7-9 and TRBJ1-1, with TRBD1 matching 8 bases. Per germline, CDR1 SEHNR and CDR2 FQNEAQ (reference sequence). V was clipped by 0 bases and J by 4 bases; unmatched bases: 4. The CDR3 has 15 residues. The DNA for the CDR3 is TGTGCCAGCAGCTTAGCGCGGACAGGGACCACTGAAGCTTTCTTT. As protein: CASSLARTGTTEAFF.

The V gene is TRBV10-3, the J gene TRBJ2-1, with TRBD1 identical over 9 bases. V shed 4 bases, J shed 7 bases, and the junction held 17 bases outside the gene matches. This CDR3 has 18 residues. Germline assignment: CDR1 ENHRY and CDR2 SYGVKD. The CDR3 DNA follows: TGTGCCATCAGTGGGAGGTATGAACAGGGGGCTTCATGGAATGAGCAGTTCTTC. It encodes CAISGRYEQGASWNEQFF.

The chain combines TRBV27 with TRBJ2-1; D is perhaps TRBD2 (5 bases). The CDR3 contains 13 residues. Germline-derived CDR1 and CDR2 are MNHEY and SMNVEV (reference sequence). V shed 10 bases and J shed 4 bases, with 14 bases lying between them. CDR3 loop: CATWTFEYNEQFF. In DNA form, the CDR3 reads TGTGCCACCTGGACTTTTGAATACAATGAGCAGTTCTTC.

This chain connects TRBV5-6 to TRBJ2-5; the D gene is possibly TRBD2 (6 bases). The V gene lost 0 bases and the J gene lost 5 bases, with 11 bases spanning the gap. The CDR3 loop spans 14 amino acids. CDR1 and CDR2 from the germline V gene are SGHDT and YYEEEE. Here the CDR3 reads CASSLASGRETQYF. CDR3 DNA: TGTGCCAGCAGCTTGGCGTCGGGGAGGGAGACCCAGTACTTC.